Presented here are 2 T cell receptor beta chains from one specimen sequenced in a study of blood T cells in healthy people across ages. PCR was performed a second time for about 7 to 11 cycles using a sample-barcoded 5' primer and a J-beta primer mix. TCRdb fed the 5' RACE reads into MiXCR, producing one record per CDR3 protein. Seen here are around 800,000 distinct CDR3 sequences, around 25% observed once, and the top ten hold around 3%. These data also formed part of another study, on T cells of mothers and their children.

Sequences were obtained from blood. Every receptor here comes from a boy between 10 and 17 years old in good health.

This clonotype was seen a few times. The junction does not match germline at one end; this may be a read error. The V and J genes are TRBV4-1 and TRBJ1-3; unclear D gene. In germline, CDR1 is MGHRA, CDR2 YSYEKL. The CDR3 runs 16 residues. Here the CDR3 reads CASSQVDAPSGNTMYF. The CDR3 bases are TGCGCCAGCAGCCAAGTCGATGCCCCGTCTGGAAACACCATGTATTTT.

The chain combines TRBV6-5 with TRBJ2-7; TRBD1 matches 7 bases. CDR1 and CDR2 (germline): MNHEY, SVGAGI. This CDR3 contains 16 residues. Trimming took 0 bases from V and 0 from J; bases not matched to a gene: 5. The CDR3 spells CASSYSGGSSSYEQYF. The CDR3 DNA reads as TGTGCCAGCAGTTACTCAGGGGGCAGTAGCTCCTACGAGCAGTACTTC.